This T cell receptor (beta chain) was sequenced during a study of blood T cell repertoires in COVID-19. About the research overall: Collection of acute and convalescent COVID-19 samples took place in the United States, Italy and Spain. T cells, B-cell-depleted T cells, or PBMCs provided the cDNA or gDNA that served as material.

Source study methods: Reference gene primer amplification gave estimated nucleated cell counts. Data came from immunoSEQ multiplex PCR; TCRdb stores just in-frame clones and leaves some out. V, J and clone size reflect that table, while D and trimming were determined from the DNA. The table includes 300,000 to 350,000 clones, around 80% detected once. The TCR comes from a young man with active or convalescent COVID-19. Material for sequencing was peripheral blood.

CDR3 DNA: TGTGCCAGCAGCCGGGGACAGGGGACGACAATTTATGAGCAGTACTTC. This encodes CASSRGQGTTIYEQYF. V gene TRBV5-4 combines with J gene TRBJ2-7, with 10 bases lining up with TRBD1. J lost 7 bases, V lost 4 bases, and 14 bases had no gene match. This CDR3 has 16 amino acids. Germline V gene sequence: CDR1 SGHNT, CDR2 YYREEE (reference sequence).